The 28 T cell receptor beta chains below were found in one sample sequenced in a study of blood T cell repertoires in COVID-19 (dated by TCRdb to the early 2020s). Preparation of the library involved the immunoSEQ multiplex PCR assay. The table comes from immuneACCESS by way of TCRdb, which keeps in-frame sequences with V and J called. Part of the clones is missing from these tables; in studies checked, under half for an unresolved V gene and the rest for unknown reasons. Recorded for this sample are approximately 170,000 clones; approximately 86% of them occurred a single time. 6.9% of the sample lies in the top ten. Sequencing used peripheral blood. The receptors stem from a man older than 75 with COVID-19, enrolled during active disease.

This rearrangement joins TRBV6-2 or TRBV6-3 to TRBJ2-5, with no clear D. V was cut by 2 bases and J by 5 bases, with 6 bases left in between. CDR1 is MNHEY, CDR2 SVGEGT, per germline. There are 12 residues in the CDR3. The CDR3 loop reads CASSYGQETQYF. Here the CDR3 DNA reads TGTGCCAGCAGTTACGGGCAGGAGACCCAGTACTTC.

The rearrangement joins TRBV6-6 to TRBJ1-5; no reliable D call. The CDR3 contains 13 residues. Germline CDR1 reads MNHNY; CDR2 reads SVGAGI (reference sequence). The V and J ends lost 4 bases and 4 bases respectively, with 8 bases between them. The DNA of the CDR3 is TGTGCCAGCAGTTCTCGCGCAAATCAGCCCCAGCATTTT. The encoded protein is CASSSRANQPQHF.

This clone was counted once. The chain carries TRBV2 and TRBJ1-4; TRBD1 is a possible D gene (6 bases). The CDR3 consists of 13 residues. Germline V gene sequence: CDR1 SNHLY, CDR2 FYNNEI. V was trimmed by 4 bases and J by 3 bases, leaving 6 bases between them. The CDR3 loop reads CASSGTANEKLFF. Here the CDR3 DNA reads TGTGCCAGCAGTGGGACAGCTAATGAAAAACTGTTTTTT.

This clone appeared once. The V call is TRBV5-8, the J call TRBJ1-1; D uncertain. This CDR3 is 10 amino acids long. From germline, CDR1 is SGHTS and CDR2 YDEGEE. V was clipped by 3 bases and J by 11 bases, with 8 bases between them. The CDR3 DNA reads as TGTGCCAGCAGCTCCGTCAGGGCTTTCTTT. Translating it yields CASSSVRAFF.

The rearrangement uses TRBV6-6 and TRBJ1-6, with a weak D call TRBD1 (5 bases). The V and J ends lost 1 base and 7 bases respectively, with 11 bases between them. CDR3 length: 15 residues. Germline V gene lookup returns CDR1 MNHNY and CDR2 SVGAGI (reference sequence). The CDR3 sequence: CASSYFQGPNSPLHF. The DNA for the CDR3 is TGTGCCAGCAGTTACTTTCAGGGTCCAAATTCACCCCTCCACTTT.

Written as DNA, the CDR3 is TGTGCCAGCAGCTTGGCTTTACTAGCGGGGGGGCGGGAGACCCAGTACTTC. Residues: CASSLALLAGGRETQYF. The rearrangement uses TRBV5-6 and TRBJ2-5; 13 bases fit TRBD2. The CDR3 consists of 17 residues. CDR1 is SGHDT, CDR2 YYEEEE, per germline. V trimming: 0 bases; J trimming: 5 bases; junction bases outside the gene matches: 7.

The chain joins TRBV5-4 to TRBJ2-3; TRBD2 agrees at 12 bases. V dropped 3 bases and J dropped 6; count of bases not matched to a gene: 8. Germline V CDR1 and CDR2: SGHNT, YYREEE (reference sequence). The CDR3 is made up of 16 amino acids. Here the CDR3 reads CASSWGASGGGDTQYF. CDR3 nucleotides: TGTGCCAGCAGCTGGGGAGCTAGCGGGGGGGGTGATACGCAGTATTTT. Using reference TRBV5-4 and TRBJ2-3 for the parts outside the CDR3, the full variable domain is ETGVTQSPTHLIKTRGQQVTLRCSSQSGHNTVSWYQQALGQGPQFIFQYYREEENGRGNFPPRFSGLQFPNYSSELNVNALELDDSALYLCASSWGASGGGDTQYFGPGTRLTVL.

A few counts support this clone. The rearrangement links TRBV6-1 to TRBJ1-2, with 7 bases fitting TRBD1. This CDR3 contains 15 residues. Germline CDR1 and CDR2: MNHNS and SASEGT. The J segment lost 5 bases and the V segment lost 1 base, leaving 7 bases of the junction unmatched. The CDR3: CASSEDRGIGYGYTF. The CDR3 bases are TGTGCCAGCAGTGAAGACAGGGGAATAGGGTATGGCTACACCTTC.

The chain combines TRBV5-1 with TRBJ2-3; 11 bases map to TRBD2. V was pared by 0 bases and J by 2 bases, with 11 bases of the junction left unmatched. CDR1 and CDR2 from the germline V gene are SGHRS and YFSETQ. The length of the CDR3 is 19 residues. The CDR3 DNA reads TGCGCCAGCAGCTTGGTTTCTAGCGGGGGGCCAACGTTCACAGATACGCAGTATTTT. It is translated as CASSLVSSGGPTFTDTQYF.

The chain has TRBV9 and TRBJ1-4; 9 bases align to TRBD1. The CDR3 is 16 residues long. V dropped 0 bases and J dropped 7; count of bases not matched to a gene: 7. Germline V gives CDR1 SGDLS, CDR2 YYNGEE. CDR3 residues: CASSVAQGAIREKLFF. The CDR3 DNA is TGTGCCAGCAGCGTAGCACAGGGGGCGATTCGTGAAAAACTGTTTTTT.

CDR3 in DNA: TGTGCCAGCAGTTTTCAAAAAAACCCGGGACAGGGGGCCTACAATGAGCAGTTCTTC. This translates into CASSFQKNPGQGAYNEQFF. V and J are TRBV27 and TRBJ2-1, with TRBD1 matching over 11 bases. After removal of 3 bases from V and 2 bases from J, the junction contained 12 bases not matched to a gene. The CDR3 loop spans 19 amino acids. The germline V gene encodes CDR1 MNHEY and CDR2 SMNVEV (reference sequence).

The chain couples TRBV27 to TRBJ1-2; a weak D match, TRBD1 (5 bases). The germline CDR1 and CDR2 sequences are MNHEY and SMNVEV (reference sequence). The CDR3 is 12 amino acids. The germline V and J ends were trimmed by 5 bases and 6 bases, with 10 bases remaining between them. CDR3 nucleotide sequence: TGTGCCAGCAGTCCAACAGGTGATGGCTACACCTTC. Protein: CASSPTGDGYTF.

The sample holds a few counts of this clone. The chain links TRBV6-6 to TRBJ1-5; D may be TRBD1 (6 bases). Trimming stripped 2 bases from V and 4 bases from J, with 12 bases between. CDR1 and CDR2 (germline): MNHNY, SVGAGI (reference sequence). The CDR3 contains 15 residues. CDR3 sequence: CASSYRSGVNQPQHF. The DNA of the CDR3 is TGTGCCAGCAGTTACCGGTCAGGGGTTAATCAGCCCCAGCATTTT.

The chain joins TRBV19 to TRBJ1-5; a possible D gene is TRBD1 (5 bases). V shed 7 bases and J shed 1 base, with 11 bases lying between them. From germline, CDR1 is LNHDA and CDR2 SQIVND (reference sequence). The CDR3 consists of 14 residues. CDR3 in amino acids: CASKGDRSNQPQHF. For the CDR3, the DNA is TGTGCCAGTAAAGGGGATCGGAGCAATCAGCCCCAGCATTTT.

The CDR3 DNA sequence: TGTGCCAGCAGCCCCGGACTAGCGAGGAATGGGGAGCAGTACTTC. Its protein is CASSPGLARNGEQYF. V gene TRBV7-6 combines with J gene TRBJ2-7; 9 bases agree with TRBD2. Trimming at V came to 5 bases and at J to 7 bases, leaving 12 bases not matched to a gene. CDR1 is SGHVS and CDR2 is FNYEAQ in the germline V gene. This CDR3 spans 15 amino acids. Based on the CDR3 plus reference TRBV7-6 and TRBJ2-7, the full variable domain is GAGVSQSPRYKVTKRGQDVALRCDPISGHVSLYWYRQALGQGPEFLTYFNYEAQQDKSGLPNDRFSAERPEGSISTLTIQRTEQRDSAMYRCASSPGLARNGEQYFGPGTRLTVT.

The chain's CDR3 is CASSLTGSSYEQYF. CDR3 DNA: TGCGCCAGCAGCCTGACAGGGAGCTCCTACGAGCAGTACTTC. The chain recombines TRBV5-1 with TRBJ2-7, with TRBD1 matching 7 bases. After removal of 4 bases from V and 0 bases from J, the junction contained 4 bases not matched to a gene. The germline V gene has CDR1 SGHRS and CDR2 YFSETQ. This CDR3 has 14 amino acids.

This chain uses TRBV9 with TRBJ1-1; D is ambiguous. V dropped 4 bases and J dropped 8 bases, with 24 bases sitting between them. Germline assignment: CDR1 SGDLS and CDR2 YYNGEE. This CDR3 region has 16 residues. CDR3 sequence (DNA): TGTGCCAGCAGCCCTAGAGGACTGACTGGAACTAGCGAAGCTTTCTTT. It yields the protein CASSPRGLTGTSEAFF.

The rearrangement uses TRBV5-1 and TRBJ1-6, with 7 bases lining up with TRBD1. Germline lookup yields CDR1 SGHRS and CDR2 YFSETQ. The CDR3 runs to 16 residues. J gave up 0 bases and V 5 bases, and 5 bases lay outside the gene matches. DNA for the CDR3: TGCGCCAGCAGGACGGGACAGAGCTCCTATAATTCACCCCTCCACTTT. It specifies CASRTGQSSYNSPLHF.

The rearrangement joins TRBV6-5 to TRBJ1-1; D possibly corresponds to TRBD1 (5 bases). The length of the CDR3 is 14 residues. The germline gives CDR1 MNHEY, CDR2 SVGAGI. The ends were cut back, 6 bases at V and 1 base at J, with 12 bases in the middle. CDR3 bases: TGTGCCAGCAGCAGGGACTTTACGAACACTGAAGCTTTCTTT. This gives the protein CASSRDFTNTEAFF.

J is TRBJ2-3 and V is TRBV9; no definite D call. From germline, CDR1 is SGDLS and CDR2 YYNGEE. The CDR3 is made up of 13 amino acids. Trimming cost V 0 bases and J 4 bases, with 6 bases left between them. The CDR3 loop is CASSVEPADTQYF. The CDR3 bases are TGTGCCAGCAGCGTAGAGCCGGCAGATACGCAGTATTTT.

This sequence joins TRBV6-5 and TRBJ1-6, with D maybe TRBD1 (6 bases). V lost 4 bases and J lost 5, with 12 bases in between. The CDR3 consists of 15 residues. Per the germline V gene, CDR1 is MNHEY and CDR2 is SVGAGI. The CDR3 is CASSSQGIDNSPLHF. DNA of the CDR3: TGTGCCAGCAGTTCACAGGGAATCGATAATTCACCCCTCCACTTT.

CDR3 bases: TGTGCCAGCTCCCCCTCCCTACTGCCCGAAAACATTCAGTACTTC. This codes for CASSPSLLPENIQYF. The chain employs TRBV18 and TRBJ2-4; no firm D call. Germline V gene data show CDR1 as KGHSH and CDR2 as LQKENI. V lost 6 bases to trimming and J lost 5 bases, with 17 bases between them. This CDR3 region has 15 residues.

This chain links TRBV28 with TRBJ2-3, with D possibly TRBD2 on 5 matching bases. V was pared by 2 bases and J by 0 bases, with 9 bases between. Germline V gene sequence: CDR1 MDHEN, CDR2 SYDVKM. There are 15 residues in the CDR3. The CDR3 DNA is TGTGCCAGCAGTTTACCGGGATCAAGCACAGATACGCAGTATTTT. Translation: CASSLPGSSTDTQYF.

The J gene is TRBJ2-1, the V gene TRBV19, with 8 positions matching TRBD1. Looked up from germline, CDR1 is LNHDA and CDR2 is SQIVND (reference sequence). The trim removed 4 bases at V and 6 bases at J, leaving 11 bases unmatched. CDR3 size: 16 residues. As DNA, the CDR3 is TGTGCCAGTAGTAACCCTCACAGGGGGGTGGGCAATGAGCAGTTCTTC. This codes for CASSNPHRGVGNEQFF.

The V call is TRBV27, the J call TRBJ2-5; TRBD2 aligns across 9 bases. This CDR3 contains 17 residues. J was trimmed by 5 bases and V by 5 bases; bases with no gene match: 15. Looked up from germline, CDR1 is MNHEY and CDR2 is SMNVEV (reference sequence). The CDR3 is CASSPRGGGGAEETQYF. The CDR3, as DNA: TGTGCCAGCAGTCCCCGGGGCGGCGGGGGGGCCGAGGAGACCCAGTACTTC.

The rearrangement joins TRBV3-1 (or the pseudogene TRBV3-2) to TRBJ1-5, with D unresolved. There are 12 residues in the CDR3. V was trimmed by 0 bases and J by 7 bases, leaving 4 bases between them. CDR1 LGHDT and CDR2 YNNKEL come from the germline V gene (reference sequence). CDR3 in amino acids: CASSQEGQPQHF. CDR3 nucleotides: TGTGCCAGCAGCCAAGAGGGCCAGCCCCAGCATTTT.

The chain couples TRBV19 to TRBJ1-1; a possible D gene is TRBD1 (6 bases). This CDR3 has 13 amino acids. V dropped 4 bases and J dropped 1 base, with 7 bases sitting between them. Germline assignment: CDR1 LNHDA and CDR2 SQIVND (reference sequence). The CDR3 nucleotides are TGTGCCAGTAGTAGACAGGCGAACACTGAAGCTTTCTTT. Encoded protein: CASSRQANTEAFF.

The rearrangement uses TRBV5-1 and TRBJ1-2, with a weak D call TRBD1 (6 bases). CDR3 size: 15 residues. Per the germline V gene, CDR1 is SGHRS and CDR2 is YFSETQ. Between the trimmed V and J ends, which lost 0 bases and 3 bases, there was a span of 12 bases. The CDR3 DNA sequence: TGCGCCAGCAGCTTGGCCCCGGGACATTACTATGGCTACACCTTC. As protein: CASSLAPGHYYGYTF.